These T cell receptor beta chains were read from a single sample in a study of T cells in Graves' hyperthyroidism and ophthalmopathy. TCRdb reprocessed the multiplex PCR reads via MiXCR and lists one record per CDR3 protein. The sample lists under 350,000 distinct CDR3 sequences, approximately 22% seen once, with over 40% in the top ten. Sequencing input: blood. The receptors were sampled from a woman aged 50 to 60 with Graves' hyperthyroidism. Both conserved end residues are trimmed from each CDR3. A D gene is named only where the DNA matches it firmly.

J gene	V gene	D gene	CDR3 protein
TRBJ2-1	TRBV29-1	-	SVARGTNEQF
TRBJ1-2	TRBV29-1	-	SFRTAPNYGYT
TRBJ2-5	TRBV28	TRBD1	ASSGRTGGSETQY
TRBJ2-5	TRBV20-1	-	SAENQETQY
TRBJ2-3	TRBV5-6	TRBD1	ASSFPQGNTDTQY
TRBJ2-5	TRBV20-1	-	SATGKQETQY
TRBJ2-2	TRBV2	-	ASLTSNTGELF
TRBJ2-1	TRBV3-1	-	ASSQDPGGLNNEQF
TRBJ2-5	TRBV30	-	AWSVGQIPGETQY
TRBJ2-5	TRBV11-2	-	ASSPRPTVETQY
TRBJ2-3	TRBV28	-	ASSPIFGGSVDTQY
-	TRBV10-2	TRBD2	ASTLSGAYNEQY
TRBJ2-5	TRBV20-1	TRBD2	SAAPSGRSYGETQY
TRBJ1-5	TRBV12-3/TRBV12-4	-	ASSSSDREVNQPQH
TRBJ2-7	TRBV6-1	-	ASSWGLGSYEQY
TRBJ1-1	TRBV20-1	TRBD1	SARYGTGTTF
TRBJ2-1	TRBV6-1	TRBD2	ASTLLAGGGYNEQF
TRBJ2-1	TRBV6-6	-	ASSYSWYNEQF
TRBJ1-2	TRBV20-1	-	SARDPGRAYGYT
TRBJ2-5	TRBV5-6	-	ASSLGRLSQETQY
TRBJ2-1	TRBV18	-	ASSPLLINEQF
TRBJ2-5	TRBV11-2	TRBD1	ASSLELGQQETQY
TRBJ1-1	TRBV11-1	TRBD1	ASSPYRGENTEAF
TRBJ2-2	TRBV9	-	ASSAQPLTGELF
TRBJ2-3	TRBV7-8	TRBD2	ASSVSRLAGGPTDTQY
TRBJ2-1	TRBV7-9	-	ASSPGLPANEQF
TRBJ1-1	TRBV20-1	TRBD1	SAVTGGLTEAF
TRBJ2-1	TRBV7-8	TRBD2	ASSSVPGLATHNEQF
TRBJ2-3	TRBV5-5	-	ASSLGPTMTPDTQY